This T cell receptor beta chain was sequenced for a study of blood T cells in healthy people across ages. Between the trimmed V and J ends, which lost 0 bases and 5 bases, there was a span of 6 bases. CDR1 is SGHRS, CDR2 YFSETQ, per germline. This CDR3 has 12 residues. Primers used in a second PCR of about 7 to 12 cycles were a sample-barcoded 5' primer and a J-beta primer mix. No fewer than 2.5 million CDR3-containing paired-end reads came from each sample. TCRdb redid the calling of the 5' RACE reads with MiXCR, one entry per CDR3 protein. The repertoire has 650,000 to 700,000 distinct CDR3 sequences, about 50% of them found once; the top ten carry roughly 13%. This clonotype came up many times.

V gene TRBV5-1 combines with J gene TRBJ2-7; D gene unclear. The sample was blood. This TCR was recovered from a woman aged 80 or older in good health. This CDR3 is CASSLALDEQYF. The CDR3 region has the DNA TGCGCCAGCAGCTTGGCGTTGGACGAGCAGTACTTC.